This T cell receptor (beta chain) appears in the sequencing data of a study of blood T cells in healthy people across ages (dated by TCRdb to between 2014 and 2017). Regarding the complete study: In model experiments, roughly one uniquely barcoded TCR beta cDNA molecule per two T cells was captured by template switching. The donors were divided into four age groups: young (average approximately 15 years), middle-aged (under 40), aged (62) and long-lived (around 87). Age-related changes in TCR beta repertoire diversity were measured in the study by deep sequencing normalized with unique cDNA molecular identifiers. For two donors (one aged 18 to 29 and one aged 80 or older), the study analyzed two additional independent replicas of 1 million unique cDNA reads from the same blood draw. Donors of different ages were randomly distributed across sequencing lanes to avoid experimental bias.

Donors were 40 or so systemically healthy Caucasian individuals from Russia aged roughly 6 to 100 years. Each donor gave 9.5 to 10 milliliters of peripheral blood, drawn into EDTA-treated Vacutainer tubes. Ficoll-Paque density-gradient centrifugation was used to isolate PBMCs, with at least 6.5 million per sample. Trizol reagent was used to extract total RNA from the PBMCs, yielding at least 5 micrograms per sample. Naive CD45RAhigh/CD27high T cell percentages were measured by flow cytometry on a PBMC aliquot from every donor. Overall study outcomes, separate from this receptor: Conclusive comparison of naive and antigen-experienced compartments was prevented by the profiling of bulk unsorted PBMCs. Because the CMV infection status of the donors was unknown, age-related changes in expanded clonotypes may potentially have been confounded. Compared with the aged group, more naive CD4+ T cells, fewer expanded clones and increased TCR diversity were shown by the long-lived group, suggesting age selection. Observed TCR beta diversity per million T cells fell roughly linearly with age, and a significant reduction was already apparent by age around 40. The percentage of naive T cells measured by flow cytometry correlated strongly with observed TCR beta diversity. Estimates of total diversity based on one million sequenced T cells were regarded as lower bounds and as underestimates.

Notes on this clonotype: The antigen this receptor binds is unknown. The input lacks base qualities; no much larger clone sits a single base away.

Libraries were made using 5' RACE. The instrument given in TCRdb is Illumina HiSeq 2500. A second PCR of roughly 6 to 11 cycles was run with a J-beta primer mix and a sample-barcoded 5' primer. A unique molecular identifier was introduced onto each TCR beta cDNA molecule by a template-switch 5' adaptor carrying 12 random nucleotides. Each sample yielded at least 2.5 million CDR3-containing paired-end reads. The Mint cDNA synthesis kit, primed by a TRBC-specific oligonucleotide, was used to synthesize first-strand cDNA from all RNA. All cDNA was treated with uracil-DNA glycosylase and then went through a first 18-cycle PCR with the universal primers M1SS and BC2_uni_R. On the study's bioinformatics: Each sample was normalized by randomly selecting 1 million high-quality reads, each carrying a distinct molecular identifier. Instead of being binned into consensus sequences, reads that shared molecular identifiers were thrown out. MiTCR, with a Q25 quality threshold and the strictest error-elimination algorithm, was used for CDR3 identification, clonotype clustering and error correction. A nonparametric unseen species model with Euler transformation was used to estimate a lower bound on total TCR beta diversity. The public reads were reprocessed in TCRdb via fastp at Q25 and MiXCR, keeping in-frame beta chains. Identical CDR3 proteins give one entry, which carries the most common genes and DNA. The V and J calls reflect TCRdb's pipeline rather than the authors' work. In all, the sample holds 1.5 million to 2 million distinct CDR3 sequences, and 28% of those were seen once. Together, the top ten hold roughly 8% of the sample.

The CDR3 runs 13 residues from the cysteine to the phenylalanine. Just the 39-base CDR3 DNA is kept, in frame starting at base 1. Sequences SEHNR (CDR1) and FQNEAQ (CDR2) are obtained from the germline V gene (reference sequence). The junction carries 10 bases between V and J, which are trimmed by 5 bases and 6 bases respectively. The receptor was isolated from a woman in her thirties in good health. The sample taken for sequencing was blood. Recombination connected TRBV7-9 to TRBJ2-2; the D gene is unclear. The CDR3: CASSPQRPGELFF. The nucleotide sequence reads as follows: TGTGCCAGCAGCCCCCAAAGGCCCGGGGAGCTGTTTTTT.